This TCR beta chain was identified during a study of neoadjuvant anti-PD-1 for oral cavity cancer. Indicated time point: after neoadjuvant nivolumab, at surgical resection. The germline V gene encodes CDR1 SQVTM and CDR2 ANQGSEA. The CDR3 extends over 12 amino acids. V gave up 5 bases and J gave up 8 bases; unmatched junction bases: 3. Some clones are missing from TCRdb's copy, which holds only in-frame ones; the method was immunoSEQ multiplex PCR. Found here are roughly 13,000 clones, approximately 70% of them singletons; the top ten hold 3.2%. This clonotype originated in a person aged 40 to 85 with oral cavity squamous cell carcinoma. This sample comprised PBMCs, obtained after nivolumab (anti-PD-1) treatment. The chain combines TRBV29-1 with TRBJ2-1; TRBD2 matches 10 bases. The DNA for the CDR3 is TGCAGCGTTTCTAGCGGGGGACATGAGCAGTTCTTC. Its translation: CSVSSGGHEQFF.